This T cell receptor beta chain was sequenced during a study of control samples from healthy donors and cancer patients (dated by TCRdb to the early 2020s). The receptor library was made with the immunoSEQ multiplex PCR assay. TCRdb re-hosts the immuneACCESS table, in-frame sequences only. Its copies lack some clones; in the studies checked, an unresolved V gene accounts for under half of them, and the cause for the rest is not known. The sample records some 35,000 clones, 90% to 95% of which are singletons. The ten top clones hold about 1.5% of the sample. In regard to this clone: The specificity of this receptor is unknown. Base qualities are not provided; no much larger clone lies one nucleotide away.

V was cut back by 7 bases and J by 0 bases, leaving a gap of 13 bases between them. The CDR3 measures 15 amino acids from cysteine to phenylalanine. The entry retains the CDR3 DNA only, 45 bases that are in frame from base 1. Based on the germline V gene, the CDR1 and CDR2 sequences are ENHRY and SYGVKD. The rearranged segments are TRBV10-3 and TRBJ2-4; D gene: possibly TRBD1, on 6 matching bases. The sequenced sample consisted of PBMCs. The sequence was collected from a man aged 35 to 55 with colorectal cancer. The CDR3 protein: CAIIFRGLAKNIQYF. The bases read TGTGCCATCATATTCAGGGGTCTAGCCAAAAACATTCAGTACTTC.